A single sample gave rise to the 8 T cell receptor beta chains below, sequenced in a study of blood T cell repertoires in COVID-19. Only in-frame clones appear in the TCRdb table, and some are missing; sequencing was by immunoSEQ multiplex PCR. The sample contains about 340,000 clones, around 91% of which appear only once. Sequencing was performed on peripheral blood. Receptor source: a woman aged 18-29 years who had recovered from COVID-19.

The gene calls are TRBV25-1 and TRBJ1-2; 8 bases line up with TRBD1. CDR1 MGHDK and CDR2 SYGVNS come from the germline V gene. Unmatched junction bases numbered 8, after V lost 3 bases and J lost 8 bases. The length of the CDR3 is 14 residues. The chain's CDR3 is CASSELTGAQGYTF. The CDR3, as DNA: TGTGCCAGCAGTGAGTTGACAGGGGCGCAGGGCTACACCTTC.

This clone was picked up one time. This chain joins TRBV29-1 and TRBJ1-2, with TRBD1 matching 7 bases. Unmatched junction bases numbered 9, after V lost 3 bases and J lost 8 bases. Germline V gives CDR1 SQVTM, CDR2 ANQGSEA. This CDR3 has 13 amino acids. Here the CDR3 reads CSVDAGGLSGYTF. The CDR3 DNA follows: TGCAGCGTTGACGCAGGGGGACTCTCCGGCTACACCTTC. The variable domain in full, completed from reference TRBV29-1 and TRBJ1-2, reads SAVISQKPSRDICQRGTSLTIQCQVDSQVTMMFWYRQQPGQSLTLIATANQGSEATYESGFVIDKFPISRPNLTFSTLTVSNMSPEDSSIYLCSVDAGGLSGYTFGSGTRLTVV.

This clone has only a few counts. The chain has TRBV9 and TRBJ1-2; D possibly corresponds to TRBD1 (5 bases). V lost 4 bases, J lost 0 bases, and 13 bases lay in between. This CDR3 is 15 amino acids long. Germline V gene sequence: CDR1 SGDLS, CDR2 YYNGEE. CDR3 bases: TGTGCCAGCAGCAGCCGGCCAGGGACTAACTATGGCTACACCTTC. This gives the protein CASSSRPGTNYGYTF.

J is TRBJ1-3 and V is TRBV6-2 or TRBV6-3; 7 bases map to TRBD1. The CDR3 is made up of 15 amino acids. After removal of 0 bases from V and 6 bases from J, the junction contained 5 bases not matched to a gene. Germline CDR1 is MNHEY and CDR2 is SVGEGT. The CDR3 protein is CASSYSGQRKNTIYF. The CDR3 nucleotides are TGTGCCAGCAGTTACTCGGGACAGAGAAAAAACACCATATATTTT.

V is TRBV12-5 and J is TRBJ1-1, with D maybe TRBD1 (6 bases). V was shortened by 6 bases and J by 7 bases, with 9 bases between the two germline ends. The germline CDR1 and CDR2 sequences are LGHNT and FRNRAP. The CDR3 is made up of 11 amino acids. CDR3 nucleotide sequence: TGTGCTAGTGGCACAGGGAGTGAAGCTTTCTTT. Protein: CASGTGSEAFF.

The chain combines TRBV21-1 with TRBJ2-7; the D call in the table, TRBD1, was not verified against the DNA. TRBV21-1 is an annotated pseudogene. The CDR3 sequence is 14 residues long. CDR3 protein: CASSFRGQGREQYV. The CDR3 DNA sequence: TGTGCCAGCAGCTTCCGTGGACAGGGTCGGGAGCAGTACGTC.

The gene calls are TRBV5-1 and TRBJ2-6; 7 bases are shared with TRBD2. The CDR3 spans 16 residues. After removal of 0 bases from V and 4 bases from J, the junction contained 4 bases not matched to a gene. Germline assignment: CDR1 SGHRS and CDR2 YFSETQ. CDR3 coding DNA: TGCGCCAGCAGCTTGGGCCCAGCGGGGGGGGCCAACGTCCTGACTTTC. The encoded protein is CASSLGPAGGANVLTF.

This sequence joins TRBV27 and TRBJ2-2, with 10 bases that match TRBD2. This CDR3 region has 15 residues. With 6 bases clipped from V and 4 bases from J, the junction kept 5 bases outside the gene matches. Germline CDR1 MNHEY, CDR2 SMNVEV (reference sequence). The CDR3 region is CASRQREGTTGELFF. As DNA, the CDR3 is TGTGCCAGCAGGCAGCGGGAGGGCACCACCGGGGAGCTGTTTTTT.